In its sample, the clone carrying this TCR beta chain was seen many times. iRepertoire HTBI primers and Arm-PCR of CDR3 regions built TCR beta libraries. Via MiXCR, TCRdb re-called the multiplex PCR reads, giving one row per CDR3 protein. The table records 200,000 to 300,000 distinct CDR3 sequences, around 20% of them present only once. Trimming cost V 5 bases and J 0 bases, with 16 bases left between them. Germline CDR1 reads MNHEY; CDR2 reads SVGEGT. This CDR3 spans 16 amino acids. This sample was taken from a study of regulatory T cells in long-lasting Graves disease. Time point: newly diagnosed GD, antithyroid drugs for less than 3 months. PBMCs were the source of the RNA used for TCR sequencing.

The rearrangement links TRBV6-2 or TRBV6-3 to TRBJ2-5, with D perhaps TRBD2 (6 bases). The sequencing used peripheral blood mononuclear cells (PBMCs), collected at new diagnosis, from a patient treated with antithyroid drugs. This clonotype was sampled from a female donor with Graves disease. This CDR3 reads CASSTGGGIYQETQYF. The CDR3 DNA sequence: TGTGCCAGCAGTACTGGAGGAGGGATTTACCAAGAGACCCAGTACTTC.